This T cell receptor (beta chain) was captured in a study of cytomegalovirus exposure and HLA in healthy donors. Study in general: Samples from HLA-typed donors yielded approximately 88 million unique TCRs in an early data release.

PCR amplification relied on 60 Vbeta primers (plus 13 Jbeta primers). Clones were read by immunoSEQ multiplex PCR, and TCRdb kept only the in-frame ones, dropping some. The sample data list some 76,000 clones. The V gene's germline CDR1 is SGDLS and CDR2 YYNGEE. Between the trimmed V and J ends, which lost 4 bases and 1 base, there was a span of 12 bases. This CDR3 region has 14 residues. Study-wide results and limits: Later analysis associated a missense DCLRE1C variant with TCR beta V- and J-gene trimming.

To note about this clone: As yet, its antigen is unknown.

The sequencing sample was made of PBMCs. The TCR was taken from a female donor in good health and CMV-seropositive. The rearrangement links TRBV9 to TRBJ2-7; D is possibly TRBD2 (5 bases). The CDR3 loop reads CASSPPSGSYEQYF. For the CDR3, the DNA is TGTGCCAGCAGCCCCCCGAGCGGATCCTACGAGCAGTACTTC.